This paragraph covers one T cell receptor (beta chain) sequence. Germline CDR1 LNHDA, CDR2 SQIVND (reference sequence). V was cut by 7 bases and J by 3 bases, with 16 bases left in between. CDR3 length: 15 residues. The data stem from a study of blood T cell repertoires in COVID-19. Overall study: COVID-19 samples, acute and convalescent, were from the United States, Italy and Spain. PBMCs, B-cell-depleted T cells, or T cells were the source of the cDNA or gDNA that made up the material.

Authors' data handling: Researchers report that nucleated cell counts were estimated from reference gene primer amplification. Clones were sequenced by immunoSEQ multiplex PCR, and TCRdb holds only the in-frame ones, with some missing. The DNA gave D and trimming, while V, J and clone size come from that table. The sample holds under 55,000 clones, 90% seen once. This TCR came from a human donor in a cohort sampled during active COVID-19. The sequencing input was peripheral blood. This sequence joins TRBV19 and TRBJ1-5; no firm D call. The CDR3 DNA reads TGTGCCAGTAATCAGGAGGTGCAGGTCAATCAGCCCCAGCATTTT. This translates into CASNQEVQVNQPQHF.